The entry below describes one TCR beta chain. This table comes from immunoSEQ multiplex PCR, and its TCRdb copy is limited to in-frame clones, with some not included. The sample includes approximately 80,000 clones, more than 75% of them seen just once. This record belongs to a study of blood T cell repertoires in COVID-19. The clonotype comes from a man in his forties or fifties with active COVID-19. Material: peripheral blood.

This CDR3 reads CASSPATGTNEKLFF. In nucleotides, the CDR3 is TGTGCCAGCAGCCCAGCCACAGGGACTAATGAAAAACTGTTTTTT. The rearrangement links TRBV7-8 to TRBJ1-4, with D maybe TRBD1 (6 bases). The CDR3 runs to 15 residues. CDR1 and CDR2 (germline): SGHVS, FQNEAQ. With 5 bases removed from V and 2 bases from J, the gap between germline ends came to 12 bases.